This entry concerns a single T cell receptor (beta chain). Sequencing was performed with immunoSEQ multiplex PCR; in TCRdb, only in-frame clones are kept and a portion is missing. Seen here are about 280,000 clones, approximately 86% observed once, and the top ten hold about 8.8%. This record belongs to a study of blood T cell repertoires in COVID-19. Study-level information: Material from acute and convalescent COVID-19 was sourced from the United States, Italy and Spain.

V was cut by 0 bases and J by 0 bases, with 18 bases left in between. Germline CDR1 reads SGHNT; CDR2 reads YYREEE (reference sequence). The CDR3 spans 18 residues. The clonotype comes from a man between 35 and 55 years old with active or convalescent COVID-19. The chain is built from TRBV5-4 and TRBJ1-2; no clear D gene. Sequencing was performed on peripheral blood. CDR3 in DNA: TGTGCCAGCAGCTTGGGAAACCGGGATTTCTCCACTAACTATGGCTACACCTTC. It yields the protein CASSLGNRDFSTNYGYTF.